The 18 T cell receptor beta chains presented below share a single source sample, sequenced in a study of post-analysis software for immune sequencing data. General study findings and limits: Compared with controls, patients had more of about five TRBV segments, including TRBV5-6, TRBV5-1 and TRBV20-1.

The TCR beta cDNA libraries carried unique molecular identifiers. TCRdb reprocessed the PCR reads with MiXCR, giving one entry per CDR3 protein. The table lists fewer than 850,000 distinct CDR3 sequences, 30% of them singletons. Their target antigens are unknown. The sequencing input was blood. The receptors originated from a girl aged 10-17 years with multiple sclerosis.

The chain joins TRBV7-2 to TRBJ2-7, with 11 positions matching TRBD2. CDR1 SGHTA and CDR2 FQGNSA come from the germline V gene. J was trimmed by 4 bases and V by 5 bases; bases with no gene match: 7. The CDR3 has 15 residues. The CDR3 loop reads CASSIIGTSGYEQYF. The CDR3 DNA reads as TGTGCCAGCAGCATAATTGGGACTAGCGGTTACGAGCAGTACTTC.

This clonotype was found a few times. This chain links TRBV7-2 with TRBJ1-5, with no clear D. CDR3 length equals 13 residues. The germline V gene encodes CDR1 SGHTA and CDR2 FQGNSA. V shed 7 bases and J shed 4 bases, with 11 bases lying between them. The CDR3, as DNA: TGTGCCAGCACCTTGGGCCAGAATCAGCCCCAGCATTTT. This translates into CASTLGQNQPQHF.

The V gene is TRBV7-2, the J gene TRBJ2-1; 8 bases map to TRBD2. J gave up 7 bases and V 3 bases, and 8 bases lay outside the gene matches. The germline V gene has CDR1 SGHTA and CDR2 FQGNSA. The CDR3 is 15 residues long. In nucleotides, the CDR3 is TGTGCCAGCAGCTTGGGGACTAGTTTTTTGAATGAGCAGTTCTTC. Translation: CASSLGTSFLNEQFF.

The gene calls are TRBV3-1 and TRBJ1-5; TRBD1 aligns across 9 bases. J lost 4 bases, V lost 1 base, and 5 bases had no gene match. This CDR3 contains 16 residues. The germline V gene encodes CDR1 LGHDT and CDR2 YNNKEL (reference sequence). The CDR3 protein is CASSQVTGGLNQPQHF. For the CDR3, the DNA is TGTGCCAGCAGCCAAGTTACAGGGGGCCTAAATCAGCCCCAGCATTTT.

Comments on this clonotype: Since a much larger clone is just one base distant, this may be a read error. This sequence joins TRBV10-3 and TRBJ2-5; D gene ambiguous. V lost 6 bases to trimming and J lost 11 bases, with 13 bases between them. The CDR3 runs to 11 residues. Per germline, CDR1 ENHRY and CDR2 SYGVKD. Written as DNA, the CDR3 is TGTGCCATCAGCTATAACGGAGAGCAGTACTTC. It specifies CAISYNGEQYF.

This clonotype was counted at least ten times. The chain couples TRBV12-3 or TRBV12-4 to TRBJ2-3; no clear D. Trimming pared 6 bases from V and 5 bases from J, leaving 9 bases between. This CDR3 is built from 12 residues. The CDR3 protein is CASSSGVDTQYF. The DNA for the CDR3 is TGTGCCAGCAGCAGTGGCGTAGATACGCAGTATTTT.

The chain recombines TRBV20-1 with TRBJ1-1, with 8 bases aligning to TRBD1. Looked up from germline, CDR1 is DFQATT and CDR2 is SNEGSKA (reference sequence). This CDR3 comprises 14 residues. J gave up 2 bases and V 2 bases, and 4 bases lay outside the gene matches. The CDR3 here is CSARPDRGNTEAFF. The CDR3 nucleotides are TGCAGTGCTAGACCCGACAGGGGAAACACTGAAGCTTTCTTT.

This clonotype has only a few counts. V usage is TRBV20-1 and J usage is TRBJ2-3; D remains unclear. Germline lookup yields CDR1 DFQATT and CDR2 SNEGSKA (reference sequence). This CDR3 spans 14 amino acids. The CDR3 sequence is CSVQKLTSTDTQYF. The CDR3 DNA reads TGCAGCGTCCAAAAATTAACTAGCACAGATACGCAGTATTTT.

Only a few counts were recorded for this clonotype. CDR3 coding DNA: TGCAGCGTTGAGGGGGGGACGGGGGGTACGCAGTATTTT. This encodes CSVEGGTGGTQYF. This rearrangement joins TRBV29-1 to TRBJ2-3; 7 nucleotides align to TRBD2. Trimming removed 3 bases from V and 8 bases from J; junction bases left unmatched: 8. Per germline, CDR1 SQVTM and CDR2 ANQGSEA. The CDR3 contains 13 residues.

In this sample, this clonotype turned up a few times. The V call is TRBV4-3, the J call TRBJ2-5, with a possible D match to TRBD1 (5 bases). The J call is doubtful: the DNA matches TRBJ2-7 better. Germline values: CDR1 LGHNA, CDR2 YSLEER. The CDR3 is made up of 15 amino acids. This CDR3 is CASSQDMAGLDEQYF. CDR3 bases: TGCGCCAGCAGCCAAGATATGGCAGGGTTGGACGAGCAGTACTTC.

The chain joins TRBV6-1 to TRBJ1-5; D might be TRBD1 (5 bases). Germline values: CDR1 MNHNS, CDR2 SASEGT. The CDR3 spans 16 residues. Between the trimmed V and J ends, which lost 2 bases and 0 bases, there was a span of 11 bases. The chain's CDR3 is CASSERVGDSNQPQHF. CDR3 nucleotides: TGTGCCAGCAGTGAACGCGTGGGGGATAGCAATCAGCCCCAGCATTTT.

This clonotype has only a few counts. The V gene is TRBV20-1, the J gene TRBJ2-1; the match to TRBD2 covers 14 bases. The CDR3 consists of 16 residues. Trimming took 3 bases from V and 2 from J; bases not matched to a gene: 3. Germline lookup yields CDR1 DFQATT and CDR2 SNEGSKA (reference sequence). The DNA of the CDR3 is TGCAGTGCTAGGGGACTAGCGGGAGTAGCCTACAATGAGCAGTTCTTC. Translated, it gives CSARGLAGVAYNEQFF.

This clonotype was seen many times. The rearrangement links TRBV29-1 to TRBJ2-7, with 9 bases that match TRBD1. The CDR3 is 14 residues long. Germline V CDR1 and CDR2: SQVTM, ANQGSEA. Trimming at V came to 3 bases and at J to 3 bases, leaving 6 bases not matched to a gene. CDR3 sequence: CSVDGTGLGYEQYF. Written as DNA, the CDR3 is TGCAGCGTTGACGGGACAGGGCTGGGCTACGAGCAGTACTTC.

The chain recombines TRBV29-1 with TRBJ2-5, with D perhaps TRBD1 or TRBD2 (5 bases each). The CDR3 is 12 residues long. Trimming took off 7 bases at V and 11 bases at J, with 20 bases between the two ends. The V gene's germline CDR1 is SQVTM and CDR2 ANQGSEA. CDR3 sequence: CSANEAGTLQYF. The CDR3 DNA reads as TGCAGCGCCAACGAGGCCGGGACCCTTCAGTACTTC. Supplemented by reference TRBV29-1 and TRBJ2-5, the full variable domain reads SAVISQKPSRDICQRGTSLTIQCQVDSQVTMMFWYRQQPGQSLTLIATANQGSEATYESGFVIDKFPISRPNLTFSTLTVSNMSPEDSSIYLCSANEAGTLQYFGPGTRLLVL.

This clonotype appeared once. This rearrangement joins TRBV7-2 to TRBJ2-3, with D tentatively TRBD1 (6 bases). CDR1 SGHTA and CDR2 FQGNSA come from the germline V gene. The V and J ends lost 3 bases and 0 bases respectively, with 10 bases between them. The CDR3 consists of 15 residues. Written as DNA, the CDR3 is TGTGCCAGCAGCTTCATGGACAGAAGCACAGATACGCAGTATTTT. Protein product: CASSFMDRSTDTQYF.

The chain recombines TRBV2 with TRBJ2-5, with D perhaps TRBD1 (6 bases). V lost 8 bases and J 4 bases, leaving 20 bases between the germline ends. The CDR3 totals 15 residues. Germline V lookup: CDR1 SNHLY, CDR2 FYNNEI. The CDR3 loop is CASGATGNRGETQYF. The CDR3 bases are TGTGCCAGCGGCGCAACAGGGAATCGTGGAGAGACCCAGTACTTC.

The chain links TRBV20-1 to TRBJ2-5, with a tentative D call TRBD2 (6 bases). This CDR3 has 14 amino acids. The V end was cut by 6 bases, the J end by 5 bases, with 19 bases between. Per germline, CDR1 DFQATT and CDR2 SNEGSKA (reference sequence). CDR3 sequence reads: CSAARREEGETQYF. Here the CDR3 DNA reads TGCAGTGCCGCCCGCAGGGAGGAGGGGGAGACCCAGTACTTC.

This clonotype was counted at least ten times. This chain joins TRBV29-1 and TRBJ1-1, with 9 bases identical to TRBD1. J lost 1 base, V lost 6 bases, and 3 bases had no gene match. Germline-derived CDR1 and CDR2 are SQVTM and ANQGSEA. The CDR3 loop spans 13 amino acids. Here the CDR3 reads CSVEGQGNTEAFF. The CDR3 nucleotides read TGCAGCGTGGAGGGACAGGGGAACACTGAAGCTTTCTTT. The whole variable domain, filled in from reference TRBV29-1 and TRBJ1-1, reads SAVISQKPSRDICQRGTSLTIQCQVDSQVTMMFWYRQQPGQSLTLIATANQGSEATYESGFVIDKFPISRPNLTFSTLTVSNMSPEDSSIYLCSVEGQGNTEAFFGQGTRLTVV.